This TCR beta chain was profiled in a study of technical replicates of blood from four donors. Profiling relied on immunoSEQ multiplex PCR, and the TCRdb table lists in-frame clones only, not all of them. The repertoire holds over 70,000 clones, roughly 90% seen once, with 4.7% in the top ten. This clone was recorded a few times. CDR3 length: 14 amino acids. Germline-derived CDR1 and CDR2 are MNHEY and SVGAGI. V shed 1 base and J shed 5 bases, with 12 bases lying between them. Sequences were obtained from PBMCs. The chain is built from TRBV6-5 and TRBJ2-7; D perhaps matches TRBD2 (6 bases). This TCR was sampled from a human donor in good health. Some clones in this sample may be carry-over from other donors' samples. CDR3 DNA sequence: TGTGCCAGCAGTTACTTTAGGGGAGGAAACGAGCAGTACTTC. This translates into CASSYFRGGNEQYF.